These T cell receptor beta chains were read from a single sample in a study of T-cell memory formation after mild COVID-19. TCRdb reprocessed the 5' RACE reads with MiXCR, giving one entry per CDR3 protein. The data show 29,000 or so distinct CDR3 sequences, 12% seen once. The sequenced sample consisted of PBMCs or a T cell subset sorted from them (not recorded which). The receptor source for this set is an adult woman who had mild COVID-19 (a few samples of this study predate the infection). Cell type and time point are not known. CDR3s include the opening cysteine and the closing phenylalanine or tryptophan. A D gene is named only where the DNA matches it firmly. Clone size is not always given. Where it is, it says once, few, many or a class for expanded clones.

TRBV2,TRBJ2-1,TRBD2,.,CASSKEAGDYNEQFF,TGTGCCAGCAGTAAGGAAGCGGGGGATTACAATGAGCAGTTCTTC
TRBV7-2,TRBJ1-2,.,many,CASSLDRYGYTF,TGTGCCAGCAGCTTAGATCGCTATGGCTACACCTTC
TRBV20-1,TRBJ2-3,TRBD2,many,CSARLAGTTDTQYF,TGCAGTGCGAGACTAGCGGGGACCACAGATACGCAGTATTTT
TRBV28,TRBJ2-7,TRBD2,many,CATEAGDGYEQYF,TGTGCCACCGAAGCGGGGGACGGTTACGAGCAGTACTTC
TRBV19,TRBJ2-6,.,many,CASLVTSGANVLTF,TGTGCCAGTTTGGTGACGTCTGGGGCCAACGTCCTGACTTTC
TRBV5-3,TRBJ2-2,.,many,CARSLLQVSDSSGTGELFF,TGTGCCAGAAGCTTGCTACAGGTTTCGGACAGCTCGGGGACCGGGGAGCTGTTTTTT
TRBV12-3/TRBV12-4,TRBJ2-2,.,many,CASRRTEDGELFF,TGTGCCAGCAGAAGGACAGAGGACGGGGAGCTGTTTTTT
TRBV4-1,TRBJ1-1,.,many,CASSQSPEQGWGEAFF,TGCGCCAGCAGCCAAAGTCCCGAGCAGGGATGGGGTGAAGCTTTCTTT
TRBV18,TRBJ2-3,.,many,CASSPPGGRADTQYF,TGTGCCAGCTCACCACCAGGGGGAAGAGCAGATACGCAGTATTTT
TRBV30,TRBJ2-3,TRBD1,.,CAWSSSGGADTQYF,TGTGCCTGGAGTTCCTCAGGGGGCGCAGATACGCAGTATTTT
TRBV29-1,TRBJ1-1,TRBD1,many,CSVGQGNTEAFF,TGCAGCGTGGGACAGGGGAACACTGAAGCTTTCTTT
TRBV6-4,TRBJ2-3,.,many,CASSADSTDTQYF,TGTGCCAGCAGCGCCGACAGCACAGATACGCAGTATTTT
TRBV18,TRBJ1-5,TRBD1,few,CASSRDRGFGNQPQHF,TGTGCCAGCTCACGCGACAGGGGATTCGGCAATCAGCCCCAGCATTTT
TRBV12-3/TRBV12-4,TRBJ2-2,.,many,CASSSSGSNTGELFF,TGTGCCAGCAGCAGTTCCGGGTCGAACACCGGGGAGCTGTTTTTT
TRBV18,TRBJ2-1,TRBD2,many,CASSPPSGRRNEQFF,TGTGCCAGCTCACCACCCAGCGGGAGAAGGAATGAGCAGTTCTTC
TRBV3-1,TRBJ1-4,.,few,CASSLDRATNEKLFF,TGTGCCAGCAGCCTGGATAGGGCAACTAATGAAAAACTGTTTTTT
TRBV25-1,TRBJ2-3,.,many,CASSERRGTDTQYF,TGTGCCAGCAGTGAAAGGAGGGGTACAGATACGCAGTATTTT
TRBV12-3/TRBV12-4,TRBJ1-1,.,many,CAITGGRIKNTEAFF,TGTGCCATCACGGGGGGGCGGATCAAGAACACTGAAGCTTTCTTT
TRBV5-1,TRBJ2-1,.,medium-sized,CASSLEGPYNEQFF,TGCGCCAGCAGCTTGGAGGGACCCTACAATGAGCAGTTCTTC
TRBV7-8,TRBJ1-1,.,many,CASSFPPGRPNTEAFF,TGTGCCAGCAGCTTTCCCCCCGGACGGCCGAACACTGAAGCTTTCTTT
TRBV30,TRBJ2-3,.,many,CAWSIRRGDTQYF,TGTGCCTGGAGTATCCGGAGGGGTGATACGCAGTATTTT
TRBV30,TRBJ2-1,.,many,CAWNMGSTLF,TGTGCCTGGAACATGGGCAGTACGCTCTTC
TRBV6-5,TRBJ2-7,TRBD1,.,CASRAGTGSSYEQYF,TGTGCCAGCAGAGCCGGGACAGGGAGCTCCTACGAGCAGTACTTC
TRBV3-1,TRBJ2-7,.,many,CASCNSRVYEQYF,TGTGCCAGCTGCAATAGCAGGGTCTACGAGCAGTACTTC
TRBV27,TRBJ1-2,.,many,CASSLSAHYGYTF,TGTGCCAGCAGTTTATCGGCTCATTATGGCTACACCTTC
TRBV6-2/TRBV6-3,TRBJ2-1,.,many,CASSYSFEQFF,TGTGCCAGCAGTTATAGCTTTGAGCAGTTCTTC
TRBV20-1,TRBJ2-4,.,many,CSARDELLGEKVQYF,TGCAGTGCCCGAGACGAATTACTAGGGGAGAAGGTTCAGTACTTC
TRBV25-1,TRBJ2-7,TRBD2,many,CATEGLAGYEQYF,TGTGCCACAGAGGGACTAGCGGGATACGAGCAGTACTTC
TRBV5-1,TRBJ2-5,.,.,CASSLIGGQETQYF,TGCGCCAGCAGCTTGATTGGCGGGCAAGAGACCCAGTACTTC
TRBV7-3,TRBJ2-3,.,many,CASSFRVADTQYF,TGTGCCAGCAGCTTCCGGGTGGCAGATACGCAGTATTTT
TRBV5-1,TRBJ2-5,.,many,CASSLVTGQETQYF,TGCGCCAGCAGCTTGGTAACAGGCCAAGAGACCCAGTACTTC
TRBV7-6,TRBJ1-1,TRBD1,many,CASSWDREGEAFF,TGTGCCAGCAGCTGGGACAGGGAGGGGGAAGCTTTCTTT
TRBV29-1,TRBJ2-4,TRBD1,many,CSIQTGIGVGPLAKNIQYF,TGCAGCATCCAGACAGGGATAGGTGTGGGTCCGTTGGCCAAAAACATTCAGTACTTC
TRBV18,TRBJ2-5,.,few,CASSSGQGWETQYF,TGTGCCAGCTCATCGGGCCAGGGTTGGGAGACCCAGTACTTC
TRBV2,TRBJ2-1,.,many,CASNLEGYNEQFF,TGTGCCAGCAATCTGGAGGGCTACAATGAGCAGTTCTTC
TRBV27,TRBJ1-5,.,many,CASSLGYSNQPQHF,TGTGCCAGCAGTCTGGGATATAGCAATCAGCCCCAGCATTTT
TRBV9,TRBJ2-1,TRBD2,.,CASSVAELAGASGEQFF,TGTGCCAGCAGCGTAGCGGAACTAGCGGGGGCCTCAGGTGAGCAGTTCTTC
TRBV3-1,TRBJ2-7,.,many,CASNRGGGYEQYF,TGTGCCAGCAACCGGGGCGGCGGCTACGAGCAGTACTTC